This is a list of T cell receptor beta chains from one sample in a study of blood T cell repertoires in COVID-19. Clones were sequenced by immunoSEQ multiplex PCR, and TCRdb holds only the in-frame ones, with some missing. Of about 410,000 clones listed, 70% to 90% are singletons. Sequenced sample: peripheral blood. Source of these receptors: a woman between 40 and 55 years old with COVID-19, enrolled during active disease. CDR3s include the opening cysteine and the closing phenylalanine or tryptophan. The order of the fields is V gene, D gene, J gene, clone size, CDR3 protein, CDR3 DNA. A D gene is named only where the DNA matches it firmly. For some rows the clone size is stated as once, few or many, or as a class when expanded; others skip it.

TRBV7-6	TRBD1	TRBJ1-6	.	CANRWDRERGSPLHF	TGTGCCAACCGGTGGGACAGGGAAAGAGGTTCACCCCTCCACTTT
TRBV27	TRBD2	TRBJ2-7	.	CASSLQGLAGLPNYEQYF	TGTGCCAGCAGTTTACAGGGACTAGCGGGGCTCCCGAACTACGAGCAGTACTTC
TRBV27	TRBD2	TRBJ2-1	.	CASSFRAGLAGHNEQFF	TGTGCCAGCAGTTTTAGGGCCGGGCTAGCGGGTCACAATGAGCAGTTCTTC
TRBV30	TRBD2	TRBJ2-5	.	CAWSVLAGGPWETQYF	TGTGCCTGGAGTGTACTTGCGGGAGGGCCCTGGGAGACCCAGTACTTC
TRBV27	.	TRBJ1-1	.	CASSFSGTRMNTEAFF	TGTGCCAGCAGTTTCTCAGGGACAAGAATGAACACTGAAGCTTTCTTT
TRBV21-1	.	TRBJ1-6	.	CAREKDFNSPLHF	TGTGCCAGAGAAAAGGACTTTAATTCACCCCTCCACTTT
TRBV19	TRBD2	TRBJ2-3	.	CASSISRSSGIGDTQYF	TGTGCCAGTAGTATTAGTCGGTCTAGCGGGATCGGGGATACGCAGTATTTT
TRBV7-9	.	TRBJ1-3	.	CASSLAAGTANTIYF	TGTGCCAGCAGTCTAGCGGCAGGGACGGCAAACACCATATATTTT
TRBV28	.	TRBJ1-2	once	CANLGFLNYGYTF	TGTGCCAACCTGGGCTTTCTTAACTATGGCTACACCTTC
TRBV15	.	TRBJ1-1	.	CATSRDRNTEAFF	TGTGCCACCAGCAGAGACAGGAACACTGAAGCTTTCTTT
TRBV6-6	TRBD1	TRBJ1-4	.	CASSTNRGTNEKLFF	TGTGCCAGCAGTACAAACAGGGGGACTAATGAAAAACTGTTTTTT
TRBV20-1	.	TRBJ1-2	once	CSAGGLYGYTF	TGCAGTGCGGGGGGGCTCTATGGCTACACCTTC
TRBV2	.	TRBJ1-6	few	CASRERTANNSPLHF	TGTGCCAGCAGAGAACGGACAGCTAATAATTCACCCCTCCACTTT
TRBV12-3/TRBV12-4	.	TRBJ1-5	.	CASSTGSQPQHF	TGTGCCAGCAGTACAGGGTCACAGCCCCAGCATTTT
TRBV7-9	TRBD1	TRBJ2-7	once	CASSLKGGPPYEQYF	TGTGCCAGCAGCTTAAAAGGGGGCCCTCCCTACGAGCAGTACTTC
TRBV11-1	TRBD1	TRBJ1-1	.	CASSLEQGADTEAFF	TGTGCCAGCAGCTTAGAACAGGGGGCTGACACTGAAGCTTTCTTT
TRBV15	.	TRBJ1-2	.	CATSRDLARNYGYTF	TGTGCCACCAGCAGAGATCTGGCAAGAAACTATGGCTACACCTTC
TRBV3-1/TRBV3-2	.	TRBJ2-3	.	CASSHHGEVPDTQYF	TGTGCCAGCAGCCACCATGGGGAGGTCCCGGATACGCAGTATTTT
TRBV5-1	TRBD2	TRBJ2-7	.	CASSLATSGPYEQYF	TGCGCCAGCAGCTTAGCCACTAGCGGACCCTACGAGCAGTACTTC
TRBV19	.	TRBJ2-4	.	CASSKQATKNIQYF	TGTGCCAGTAGTAAACAGGCAACCAAAAACATTCAGTACTTC
TRBV6-1	TRBD1	TRBJ2-1	.	CASSEILGQAPRSYNEQFF	TGTGCCAGCAGTGAAATCCTGGGACAGGCTCCCCGATCCTACAATGAGCAGTTCTTC
TRBV4-3	TRBD2	TRBJ2-7	.	CASSRAVGGVYEQYF	TGCGCCAGCAGCCGAGCCGTTGGGGGGGTCTACGAGCAGTACTTC
TRBV29-1	TRBD1	TRBJ1-1	once	CSAGQAGAEAFF	TGCAGCGCCGGACAGGCAGGTGCTGAAGCTTTCTTT
TRBV18	.	TRBJ1-3	.	CASSPLTPQSSGNTIYF	TGTGCCAGCTCACCTCTAACCCCACAGAGCTCTGGAAACACCATATATTTT